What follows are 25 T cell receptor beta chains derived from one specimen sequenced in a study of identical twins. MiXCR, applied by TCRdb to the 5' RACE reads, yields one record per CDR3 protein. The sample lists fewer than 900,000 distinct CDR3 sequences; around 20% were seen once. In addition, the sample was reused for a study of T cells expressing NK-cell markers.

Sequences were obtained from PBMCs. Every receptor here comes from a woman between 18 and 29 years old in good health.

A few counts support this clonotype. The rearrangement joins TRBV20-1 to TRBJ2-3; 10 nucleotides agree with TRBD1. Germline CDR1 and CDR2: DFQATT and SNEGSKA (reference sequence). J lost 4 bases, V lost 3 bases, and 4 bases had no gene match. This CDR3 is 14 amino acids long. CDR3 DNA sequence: TGCAGTGCTAGTTCGACAGGGGGCGCAGATACGCAGTATTTT. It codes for CSASSTGGADTQYF.

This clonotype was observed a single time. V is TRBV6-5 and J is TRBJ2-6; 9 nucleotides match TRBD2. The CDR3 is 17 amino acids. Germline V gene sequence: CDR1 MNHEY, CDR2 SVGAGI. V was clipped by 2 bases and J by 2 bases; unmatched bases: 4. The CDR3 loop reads CASSYIGTSPGANVLTF. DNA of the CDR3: TGTGCCAGCAGTTACATAGGGACTAGCCCTGGGGCCAACGTCCTGACTTTC.

The CDR3 is CASSWQGPGEQYF. Written as DNA, the CDR3 is TGTGCCAGCAGTTGGCAGGGCCCTGGCGAGCAGTACTTC. This chain links TRBV6-2 or TRBV6-3 with TRBJ2-7; D may be TRBD1 (5 bases). The germline V and J ends were trimmed by 4 bases and 6 bases, with 13 bases remaining between them. CDR1 MNHEY and CDR2 SVGEGT come from the germline V gene. The CDR3 covers 13 residues.

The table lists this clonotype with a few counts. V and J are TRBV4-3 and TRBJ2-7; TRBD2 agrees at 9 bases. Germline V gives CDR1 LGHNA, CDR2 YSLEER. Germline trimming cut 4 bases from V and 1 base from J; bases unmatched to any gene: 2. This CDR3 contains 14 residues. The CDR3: CASSRGRESYEQYF. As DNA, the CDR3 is TGCGCCAGCAGCCGCGGGAGGGAGTCCTACGAGCAGTACTTC.

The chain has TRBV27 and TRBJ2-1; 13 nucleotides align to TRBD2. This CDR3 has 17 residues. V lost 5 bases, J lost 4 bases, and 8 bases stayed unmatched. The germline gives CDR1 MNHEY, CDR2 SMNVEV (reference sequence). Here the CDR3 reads CASSDTSGRAWYNEQFF. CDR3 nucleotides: TGTGCCAGCAGTGATACTAGCGGGAGGGCCTGGTACAATGAGCAGTTCTTC.

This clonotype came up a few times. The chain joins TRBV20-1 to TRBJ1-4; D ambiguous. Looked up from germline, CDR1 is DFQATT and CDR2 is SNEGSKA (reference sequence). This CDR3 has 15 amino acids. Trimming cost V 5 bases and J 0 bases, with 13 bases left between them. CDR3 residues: CSARGIRATNEKLFF. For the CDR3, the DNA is TGCAGTGCTCGTGGGATTCGTGCAACTAATGAAAAACTGTTTTTT.

CDR3 sequence reads: CASSPLLAGINEQFF. The DNA for the CDR3 is TGTGCCAGCTCACCACTATTAGCGGGAATCAATGAGCAGTTCTTC. The V gene is TRBV18, the J gene TRBJ2-1; 8 nucleotides align to TRBD2. Germline values: CDR1 KGHSH, CDR2 LQKENI. The CDR3 has 15 residues. Germline trimming cut 1 base from V and 6 bases from J; bases unmatched to any gene: 5.

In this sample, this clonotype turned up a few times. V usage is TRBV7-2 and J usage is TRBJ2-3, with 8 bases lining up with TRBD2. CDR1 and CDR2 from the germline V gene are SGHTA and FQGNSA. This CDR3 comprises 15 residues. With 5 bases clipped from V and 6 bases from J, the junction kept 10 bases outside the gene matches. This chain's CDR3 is CASSLEPGGGDTQYF. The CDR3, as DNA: TGTGCCAGCAGCCTAGAACCGGGAGGGGGGGATACGCAGTATTTT.

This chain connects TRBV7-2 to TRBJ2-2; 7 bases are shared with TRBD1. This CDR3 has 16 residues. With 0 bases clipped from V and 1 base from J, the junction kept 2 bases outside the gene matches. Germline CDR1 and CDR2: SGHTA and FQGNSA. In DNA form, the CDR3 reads TGTGCCAGCAGCTTAGCGGGACAGCTGAACACCGGGGAGCTGTTTTTT. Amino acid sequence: CASSLAGQLNTGELFF.

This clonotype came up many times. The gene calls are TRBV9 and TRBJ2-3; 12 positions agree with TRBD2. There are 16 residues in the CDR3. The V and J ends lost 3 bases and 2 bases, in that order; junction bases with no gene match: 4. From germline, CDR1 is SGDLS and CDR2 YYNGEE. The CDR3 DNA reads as TGTGCCAGCAGCGGAGGACTAGCGGGAACCACAGATACGCAGTATTTT. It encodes CASSGGLAGTTDTQYF.

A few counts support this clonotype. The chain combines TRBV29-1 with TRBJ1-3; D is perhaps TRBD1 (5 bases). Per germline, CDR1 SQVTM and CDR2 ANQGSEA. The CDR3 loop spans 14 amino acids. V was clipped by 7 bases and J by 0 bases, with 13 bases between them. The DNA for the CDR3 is TGCAGCGGTATCCGGGACCGCTCTGGAAACACCATATATTTT. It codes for CSGIRDRSGNTIYF. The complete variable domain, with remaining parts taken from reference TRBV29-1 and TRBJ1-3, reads SAVISQKPSRDICQRGTSLTIQCQVDSQVTMMFWYRQQPGQSLTLIATANQGSEATYESGFVIDKFPISRPNLTFSTLTVSNMSPEDSSIYLCSGIRDRSGNTIYFGEGSWLTVV.

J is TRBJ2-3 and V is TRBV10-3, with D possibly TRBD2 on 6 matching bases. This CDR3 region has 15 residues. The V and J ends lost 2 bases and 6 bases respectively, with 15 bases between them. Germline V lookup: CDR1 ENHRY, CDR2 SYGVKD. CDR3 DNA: TGTGCCATCAGTGAGGGTCGGGAGTTAGGTGATACGCAGTATTTT. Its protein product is CAISEGRELGDTQYF.

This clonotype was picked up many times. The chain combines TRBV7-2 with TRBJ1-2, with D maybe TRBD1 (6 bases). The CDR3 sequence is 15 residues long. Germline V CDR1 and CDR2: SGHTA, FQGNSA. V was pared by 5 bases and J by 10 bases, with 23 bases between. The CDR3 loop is CASSKQTGTQVLYTF. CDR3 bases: TGTGCCAGCAGCAAACAAACCGGGACACAAGTGCTCTACACCTTC. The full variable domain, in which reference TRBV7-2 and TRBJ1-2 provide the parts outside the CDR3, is GAGVSQSPSNKVTEKGKDVELRCDPISGHTALYWYRQSLGQGLEFLIYFQGNSAPDKSGLPSDRFSAERTGGSVSTLTIQRTQQEDSAVYLCASSKQTGTQVLYTFGSGTRLTVV.

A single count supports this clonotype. The CDR3: CASSPEDSNEQFF. The CDR3 DNA reads TGCGCCAGCAGCCCCGAGGACAGCAATGAGCAGTTCTTC. The chain employs TRBV5-1 and TRBJ2-1; D perhaps matches TRBD1 (6 bases). Trimming cost V 4 bases and J 6 bases, with 11 bases left between them. This CDR3 region has 13 residues. Germline values: CDR1 SGHRS, CDR2 YFSETQ. Using reference TRBV5-1 and TRBJ2-1 for the parts outside the CDR3, the full variable domain is KAGVTQTPRYLIKTRGQQVTLSCSPISGHRSVSWYQQTPGQGLQFLFEYFSETQRNKGNFPGRFSGRQFSNSRSEMNVSTLELGDSALYLCASSPEDSNEQFFGPGTRLTVL.

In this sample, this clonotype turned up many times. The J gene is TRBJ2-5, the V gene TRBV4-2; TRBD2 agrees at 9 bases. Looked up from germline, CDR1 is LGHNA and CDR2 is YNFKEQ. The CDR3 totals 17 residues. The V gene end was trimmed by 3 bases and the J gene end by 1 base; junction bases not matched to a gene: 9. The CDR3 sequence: CASSHRLAGVSQETQYF. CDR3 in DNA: TGTGCCAGCAGCCATCGATTAGCGGGGGTATCCCAAGAGACCCAGTACTTC.

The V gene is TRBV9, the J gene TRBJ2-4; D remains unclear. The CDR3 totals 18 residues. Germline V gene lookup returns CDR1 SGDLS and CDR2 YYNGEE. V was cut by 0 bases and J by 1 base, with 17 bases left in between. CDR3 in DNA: TGTGCCAGCAGCGTAGATGTGGGTACAGCTGGGGCCAAAAACATTCAGTACTTC. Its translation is CASSVDVGTAGAKNIQYF.

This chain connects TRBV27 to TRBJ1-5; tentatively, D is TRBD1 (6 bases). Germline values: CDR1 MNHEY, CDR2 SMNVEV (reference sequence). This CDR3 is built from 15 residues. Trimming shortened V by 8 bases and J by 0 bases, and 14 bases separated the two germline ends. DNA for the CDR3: TGTGCCAGCCTACAGGGTAAAGTTAGCAATCAGCCCCAGCATTTT. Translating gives CASLQGKVSNQPQHF.

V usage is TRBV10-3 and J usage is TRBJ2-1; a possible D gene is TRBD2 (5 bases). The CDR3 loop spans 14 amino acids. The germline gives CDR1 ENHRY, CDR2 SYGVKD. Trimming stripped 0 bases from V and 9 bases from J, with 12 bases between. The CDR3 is CAISESLAQVEQFF. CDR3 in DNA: TGTGCCATCAGTGAGTCGCTAGCTCAGGTTGAGCAGTTCTTC.

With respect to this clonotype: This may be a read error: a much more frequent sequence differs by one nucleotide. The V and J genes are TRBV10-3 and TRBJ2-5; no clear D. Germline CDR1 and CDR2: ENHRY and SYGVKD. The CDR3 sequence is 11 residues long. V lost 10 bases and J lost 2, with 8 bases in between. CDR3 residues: CATSRQETQYF. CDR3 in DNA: TGTGCCACCAGCCGACAAGAGACCCAGTACTTC.

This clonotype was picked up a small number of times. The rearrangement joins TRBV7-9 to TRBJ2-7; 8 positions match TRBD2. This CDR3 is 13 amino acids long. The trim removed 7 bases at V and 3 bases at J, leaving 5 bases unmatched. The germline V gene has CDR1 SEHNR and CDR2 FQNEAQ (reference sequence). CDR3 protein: CASTGGVRYEQYF. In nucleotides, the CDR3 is TGTGCCAGCACCGGGGGGGTTCGCTACGAGCAGTACTTC.

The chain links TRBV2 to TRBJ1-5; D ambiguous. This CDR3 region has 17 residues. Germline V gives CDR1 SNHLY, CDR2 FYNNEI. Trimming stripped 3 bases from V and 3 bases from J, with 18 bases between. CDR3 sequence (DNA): TGTGCCAGCAGTGATTTCCTGAATCTCGATATCAATCAGCCCCAGCATTTT. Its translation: CASSDFLNLDINQPQHF. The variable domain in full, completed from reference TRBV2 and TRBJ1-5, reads EPEVTQTPSHQVTQMGQEVILRCVPISNHLYFYWYRQILGQKVEFLVSFYNNEISEKSEIFDDQFSVERPDGSNFTLKIRSTKLEDSAMYFCASSDFLNLDINQPQHFGDGTRLSIL.

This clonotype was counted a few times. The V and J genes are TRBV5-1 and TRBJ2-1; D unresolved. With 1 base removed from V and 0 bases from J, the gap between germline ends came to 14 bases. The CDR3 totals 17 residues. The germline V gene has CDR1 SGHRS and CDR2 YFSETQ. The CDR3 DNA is TGCGCCAGCAGCTTGTTACCTAGGACGAGCTCCTACAATGAGCAGTTCTTC. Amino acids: CASSLLPRTSSYNEQFF.

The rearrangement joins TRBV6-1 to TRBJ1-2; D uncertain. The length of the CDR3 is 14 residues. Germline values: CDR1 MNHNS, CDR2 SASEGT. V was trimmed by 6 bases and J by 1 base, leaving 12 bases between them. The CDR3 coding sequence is TGTGCCAGCAGCCGCGCCCCCCTTAACTATGGCTACACCTTC. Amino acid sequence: CASSRAPLNYGYTF.

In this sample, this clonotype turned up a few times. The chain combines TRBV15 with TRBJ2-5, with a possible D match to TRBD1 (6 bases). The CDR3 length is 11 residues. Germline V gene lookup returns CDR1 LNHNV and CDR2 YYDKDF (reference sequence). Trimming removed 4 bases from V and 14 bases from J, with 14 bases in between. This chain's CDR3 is CATSTKGTSYF. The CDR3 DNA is TGTGCCACCAGCACAAAGGGGACAAGCTACTTC.

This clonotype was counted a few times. CDR3 loop: CASSGLAGLQETQYF. The DNA for the CDR3 is TGTGCCAGCAGCGGACTAGCGGGGCTACAAGAGACCCAGTACTTC. The chain carries TRBV9 and TRBJ2-5; 11 bases are shared with TRBD2. The junction had 3 bases not matched to a gene; V was cut back by 3 bases and J by 2 bases. CDR1 is SGDLS, CDR2 YYNGEE, per germline. This CDR3 spans 15 amino acids.